This TCR beta chain was recorded in a study of T cell repertoires in cytomegalovirus infection. Looking at the study overall: The authors relied on CMV epitopes, both recently identified HLA-C-restricted and well-studied HLA-B-restricted.

This clonotype was observed at least ten times. Its specificity is unknown. In germline, CDR1 is SGHTA, CDR2 FQGNSA. Trimming removed 3 bases at V and 5 bases at J, with 11 bases between. The CDR3 has 13 residues. Whole-study results and caveats: Frequencies of public TCR beta families were cumulated, and this identified carriers of CMV plus the relevant HLA. HLA-C-restricted CMV clonotypes gave the most frequent clonotype in two of eight donors.

From the reads, TCRdb called clonotypes with MiXCR, one entry per CDR3 protein. The sample has some 800,000 distinct CDR3 sequences, approximately 32% seen once. This clonotype originated in a human donor in good health (CMV status not recorded). Some clones in this sample may be carry-over from other donors' samples. Sequences were derived from cultured CD8+ T cells from PBMCs, sampled from culture after CMV antigen stimulation. The V and J genes are TRBV7-2 and TRBJ2-7, with D hard to call. The CDR3: CASSFSRYDEQYV. The DNA of the CDR3 is TGTGCCAGCAGCTTTAGCAGGTACGACGAGCAGTACGTC.